The 13 T cell receptor beta chains presented below share a single source sample, sequenced in a study of T cell clones after liver transplantation. Produced via immunoSEQ multiplex PCR; TCRdb's table is partial and in-frame only. The sample holds over 90,000 clones; about 81% are singletons and the top ten take less than 3%. This material consisted of CD4+ T cells from blood, taken roughly 50 months after liver transplant. These receptor sequences come from a human patient who received a liver transplant. Part of the T cell pool may stem from the graft donor.

The CDR3 reads CASSLKTTGTNEQFF. The CDR3, as DNA: TGCGCCAGCAGCTTGAAGACTACCGGAACTAATGAGCAGTTCTTC. This chain joins TRBV5-1 and TRBJ2-1; D might be TRBD2 (5 bases). Germline CDR1 reads SGHRS; CDR2 reads YFSETQ. V lost 1 base, J lost 7 bases, and 15 bases lay in between. The CDR3 runs 15 residues.

The V gene is TRBV7-2, the J gene TRBJ2-1, with TRBD2 identical over 11 bases. The V gene's germline CDR1 is SGHTA and CDR2 FQGNSA. J was trimmed by 3 bases and V by 7 bases; bases with no gene match: 8. CDR3 length: 16 amino acids. The CDR3 DNA follows: TGTGCCAGCACCCAACGCGGACTAGCGGGCTACAATGAGCAGTTCTTC. It translates to CASTQRGLAGYNEQFF.

V and J are TRBV9 and TRBJ2-3, with 7 bases lining up with TRBD2. The ends lost 7 bases at V and 6 bases at J; junction bases unmatched: 11. This CDR3 contains 14 residues. Germline V gene lookup returns CDR1 SGDLS and CDR2 YYNGEE. The chain's CDR3 is CASESGGLLDTQYF. The CDR3 nucleotides read TGTGCCAGCGAATCGGGAGGATTGCTGGATACGCAGTATTTT. Filled out from reference TRBV9 and TRBJ2-3, the complete variable domain reads DSGVTQTPKHLITATGQRVTLRCSPRSGDLSVYWYQQSLDQGLQFLIQYYNGEERAKGNILERFSAQQFPDLHSELNLSSLELGDSALYFCASESGGLLDTQYFGPGTRLTVL.

The chain carries TRBV5-4 and TRBJ2-5, with unresolved D. This CDR3 region has 13 residues. Germline CDR1 reads SGHNT; CDR2 reads YYREEE (reference sequence). V was trimmed by 1 base and J by 5 bases, leaving 9 bases between them. The CDR3 loop is CASSLRWSETQYF. For the CDR3, the DNA is TGTGCCAGCAGCTTGAGGTGGTCGGAGACCCAGTACTTC.

The CDR3 region is CASSQDSGVGEQFF. CDR3 bases: TGTGCCAGCAGCCAAGATTCAGGGGTAGGTGAGCAGTTCTTC. The chain couples TRBV4-2 to TRBJ2-1; the D gene is possibly TRBD1 (6 bases). CDR1 and CDR2 from the germline V gene are LGHNA and YNFKEQ. The CDR3 loop spans 14 amino acids. Trimming removed 0 bases from V and 9 bases from J, with 12 bases in between.

The chain is built from TRBV20-1 and TRBJ2-1, with 7 bases lining up with TRBD1. This CDR3 contains 11 residues. Germline trimming cut 5 bases from V and 10 bases from J; bases unmatched to any gene: 5. Germline V gene sequence: CDR1 DFQATT, CDR2 SNEGSKA (reference sequence). CDR3 DNA sequence: TGCAGTGCTCACAGGGGAGCCGAGCAGTTCTTC. Translating gives CSAHRGAEQFF.

The gene calls are TRBV4-1 and TRBJ2-1; 8 bases are shared with TRBD1. The CDR3 is made up of 15 amino acids. The trim removed 5 bases at V and 6 bases at J, leaving 9 bases unmatched. The germline gives CDR1 MGHRA, CDR2 YSYEKL. The CDR3 region is CASSAQGGRINEQFF. CDR3 DNA: TGCGCCAGCAGCGCACAGGGGGGCAGAATCAATGAGCAGTTCTTC.

The V call is TRBV5-8, the J call TRBJ1-4; TRBD1 might be the D (5 bases). The CDR3 extends over 15 amino acids. V lost 4 bases and J lost 5, with 15 bases in between. Germline-derived CDR1 and CDR2 are SGHTS and YDEGEE. CDR3 bases: TGTGCCAGCAGCGAAGCGACAGCCCGAAATGAAAAACTGTTTTTT. It codes for CASSEATARNEKLFF.

V usage is TRBV7-3 and J usage is TRBJ2-1, with 9 bases aligning to TRBD2. The CDR3 is made up of 19 amino acids. In germline, CDR1 is SGHTA, CDR2 FQGTGA. J lost 5 bases, V lost 3 bases, and 17 bases had no gene match. CDR3 sequence reads: CASSFGSQGDPSGDNEQFF. The CDR3 region has the DNA TGTGCCAGCAGCTTCGGCAGCCAGGGGGATCCTAGCGGGGACAATGAGCAGTTCTTC. Drawing the rest from reference TRBV7-3 and TRBJ2-1, the complete variable domain is GAGVSQTPSNKVTEKGKYVELRCDPISGHTALYWYRQSLGQGPEFLIYFQGTGAADDSGLPNDRFFAVRPEGSVSTLKIQRTERGDSAVYLCASSFGSQGDPSGDNEQFFGPGTRLTVL.

The chain combines TRBV5-1 with TRBJ2-7; tentatively, D is TRBD2 (5 bases). Trimming shortened V by 0 bases and J by 0 bases, and 10 bases separated the two germline ends. The germline V gene encodes CDR1 SGHRS and CDR2 YFSETQ. The CDR3 contains 15 residues. As DNA, the CDR3 is TGCGCCAGCAGCTTGGGGGAGCTCCACTCCTACGAGCAGTACTTC. It specifies CASSLGELHSYEQYF.

V gene TRBV6-1 combines with J gene TRBJ2-1; 14 positions match TRBD2. Germline V gene lookup returns CDR1 MNHNS and CDR2 SASEGT. V was clipped by 4 bases and J by 7 bases; unmatched bases: 6. The CDR3 sequence is 16 residues long. The CDR3 protein is CASSGRLAGGGNEQFF. The CDR3 coding sequence is TGTGCCAGCAGTGGTCGACTAGCGGGAGGGGGTAATGAGCAGTTCTTC.

The chain combines TRBV5-1 with TRBJ1-1, with no clear D. CDR1 SGHRS and CDR2 YFSETQ come from the germline V gene. Trimming shortened V by 0 bases and J by 2 bases, and 5 bases separated the two germline ends. The CDR3 is 13 residues long. The CDR3 DNA reads as TGCGCCAGCAGCTTGGACGTAAACACTGAAGCTTTCTTT. It codes for CASSLDVNTEAFF.

V usage is TRBV7-8 and J usage is TRBJ2-1; 10 bases match TRBD2. V trimming: 5 bases; J trimming: 12 bases; junction bases outside the gene matches: 10. The CDR3 sequence is 14 residues long. Germline V gene lookup returns CDR1 SGHVS and CDR2 FQNEAQ. CDR3 sequence (DNA): TGTGCCAGCAGCCCGCCTCTAGCGGGGGAAGTGCAGTTCTTC. Amino acids: CASSPPLAGEVQFF.